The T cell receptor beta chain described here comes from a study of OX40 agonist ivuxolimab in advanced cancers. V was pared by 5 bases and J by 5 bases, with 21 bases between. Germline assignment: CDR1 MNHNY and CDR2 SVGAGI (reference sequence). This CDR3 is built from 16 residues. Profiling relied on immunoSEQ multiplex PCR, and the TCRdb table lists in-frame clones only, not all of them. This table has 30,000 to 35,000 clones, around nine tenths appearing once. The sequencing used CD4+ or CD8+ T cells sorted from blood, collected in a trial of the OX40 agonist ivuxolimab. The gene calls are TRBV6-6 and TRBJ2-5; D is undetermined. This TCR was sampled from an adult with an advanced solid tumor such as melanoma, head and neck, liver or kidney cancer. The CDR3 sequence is CASSNPPGRFGETQYF. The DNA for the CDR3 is TGTGCCAGCAGTAACCCCCCGGGCAGGTTCGGTGAGACCCAGTACTTC.